The clone carrying this T cell receptor (beta chain) turned up a few times. A read error may produce the germline difference seen at one junction end. The sample is drawn from a study of T-cell memory formation after mild COVID-19. The CDR3 has 14 residues. Germline-derived CDR1 and CDR2 are SGHRS and YFSETQ. MiXCR was run by TCRdb on the 5' RACE reads, yielding one entry per CDR3 protein. The profile shows hundreds of thousands of distinct CDR3 sequences, around 21% of them singletons. V gene TRBV5-1 combines with J gene TRBJ2-1, with TRBD2 matching 9 bases. The receptor was isolated from an adult woman who had mild COVID-19 (a few samples of this study predate the infection). Cell type and time point are not known. The source material was PBMCs or a T cell subset sorted from them (not recorded which). Here the CDR3 DNA reads TGCGCCAGCAGCCCTCAGACCGTTGGGACTAGCCCCCTCTTC. It codes for CASSPQTVGTSPLF.